Listed here are 30 T cell receptor beta chains from one sample, sequenced in a study of shared clonotypes between healthy human individuals. Naivety among CD8 cells was defined by CD45RO negativity and positive CCR7 selection, thereby excluding terminally differentiated effector memory CD45RA+ cells. Data came from immunoSEQ multiplex PCR; TCRdb stores just in-frame clones and leaves some out. Counted here are about 2 million clones, about 95% occurring once; the ten biggest clones make up 0.85% to 1.3%. Sequences were obtained from naive CD8+ T cells sorted from blood. The source is a man between 18 and 29 years old in good health.

About this clone: This sample includes further DNA sequences coding for the same CDR3. The chain combines TRBV5-1 with TRBJ2-7, with D perhaps TRBD1 or TRBD2 (5 bases each). The CDR3 runs 14 residues. V was shortened by 2 bases and J by 2 bases, with 11 bases between the two germline ends. Germline values: CDR1 SGHRS, CDR2 YFSETQ. CDR3 bases: TGCGCCAGCAGCTTACTGGGGGAGACCTACGAGCAGTACTTC. Its protein product is CASSLLGETYEQYF.

This rearrangement joins TRBV4-3 to TRBJ2-3; perhaps TRBD2 as D (6 bases). Germline V gene lookup returns CDR1 LGHNA and CDR2 YSLEER. Deletions cut 6 bases from V and 1 base from J, with 11 bases between. The CDR3 sequence is 14 residues long. The CDR3 loop reads CASRRDRGTDTQYF. The CDR3 DNA is TGCGCCAGCAGGCGGGACCGGGGCACAGATACGCAGTATTTT.

This CDR3 is CASSGDRLYEQYF. The CDR3 DNA is TGCGCCAGCAGCGGCGACAGGCTCTACGAGCAGTACTTC. V usage is TRBV5-1 and J usage is TRBJ2-7; D perhaps matches TRBD1 (6 bases). The CDR3 spans 13 residues. CDR1 is SGHRS, CDR2 YFSETQ, per germline. Trimming shortened V by 4 bases and J by 3 bases, and 11 bases separated the two germline ends.

The V call is TRBV27, the J call TRBJ2-1; the match to TRBD2 covers 9 bases. The CDR3 contains 18 residues. Germline V lookup: CDR1 MNHEY, CDR2 SMNVEV (reference sequence). With V trimmed by 5 bases and J by 10 bases, 21 bases remained unmatched. In DNA, the CDR3 is TGTGCCAGCAGTCCGCTCCGCCCCAAGGGACTAGCCGGGTCGGAGCAGTTCTTC. Amino acids: CASSPLRPKGLAGSEQFF.

This chain joins TRBV4-1 and TRBJ2-4, with no clear D. V lost 0 bases and J lost 5, with 8 bases in between. This CDR3 has 14 residues. Germline CDR1 reads MGHRA; CDR2 reads YSYEKL. For the CDR3, the DNA is TGCGCCAGCAGCCAAGAGGTCAGCCAAAACATTCAGTACTTC. Residues: CASSQEVSQNIQYF.

As for this clone: This specimen includes other DNA sequences encoding the same CDR3. The chain links TRBV6-5 to TRBJ2-2; no clear D. This CDR3 is 14 amino acids long. From germline, CDR1 is MNHEY and CDR2 SVGAGI. The V and J ends lost 2 bases and 0 bases respectively, with 4 bases between them. CDR3 sequence: CASSYGANTGELFF. The CDR3 coding sequence is TGTGCCAGCAGTTACGGCGCGAACACCGGGGAGCTGTTTTTT.

V usage is TRBV13 and J usage is TRBJ2-5; TRBD1 agrees at 7 bases. V lost 3 bases and J lost 1; bases outside the gene matches: 8. The CDR3 covers 16 residues. Germline CDR1 and CDR2: PRHDT and FYEKMQ (reference sequence). In DNA, the CDR3 is TGTGCCAGCAGCTTGGGTCTACAGGGGATCCAAGAGACCCAGTACTTC. Protein product: CASSLGLQGIQETQYF. Full variable domain (remainder filled in from reference TRBV13 and TRBJ2-5): AAGVIQSPRHLIKEKRETATLKCYPIPRHDTVYWYQQGPGQDPQFLISFYEKMQSDKGSIPDRFSAQQFSDYHSELNMSSLELGDSALYFCASSLGLQGIQETQYFGPGTRLLVL.

V gene TRBV6-5 combines with J gene TRBJ1-2; TRBD1 aligns across 8 bases. The CDR3 extends over 14 amino acids. Germline CDR1 is MNHEY and CDR2 is SVGAGI. Unmatched junction bases numbered 5, after V lost 0 bases and J lost 8 bases. The CDR3 DNA reads TGTGCCAGCAGTTACTCCGGACAGGGTAGAGGCTACACCTTC. Translated, it gives CASSYSGQGRGYTF.

V and J are TRBV5-6 and TRBJ2-7, with unresolved D. Trimming took 3 bases from V and 0 from J, leaving 13 bases between them. Germline-derived CDR1 and CDR2 are SGHDT and YYEEEE. The CDR3 runs 15 residues. CDR3: CASSSEMIPSYEQYF. The DNA for the CDR3 is TGTGCCAGCAGCTCAGAGATGATACCCTCCTACGAGCAGTACTTC.

The V and J genes are TRBV29-1 and TRBJ2-3; no firm D call. Germline V gives CDR1 SQVTM, CDR2 ANQGSEA. With 3 bases removed from V and 2 bases from J, the gap between germline ends came to 9 bases. This CDR3 contains 13 residues. CDR3 DNA: TGCAGCGTTGATGGTGAGCACACAGATACGCAGTATTTT. Protein: CSVDGEHTDTQYF.

Only a few counts were recorded for this clone. The limits of the CDR3 on the DNA are not certain, so only TCRdb's listed CDR3 is given. V is TRBV12-2 and J is TRBJ1-5; the D segment call TRBD1 is taken from the table without a DNA check. TRBV12-2 is designated a pseudogene. Counting both end residues, the CDR3 totals 16 amino acids. CDR3 protein: CASRLVGQGNNQPQHF.

The chain joins TRBV28 to TRBJ1-1; D is perhaps TRBD1 (6 bases). Looked up from germline, CDR1 is MDHEN and CDR2 is SYDVKM. Trimming took 7 bases from V and 4 from J, leaving 13 bases between them. The CDR3 loop spans 13 amino acids. CDR3 coding DNA: TGTGCCAGCAAATTAGGGGGGTTCACTGAAGCTTTCTTT. Its translation: CASKLGGFTEAFF.

This sequence joins TRBV9 and TRBJ2-3; 9 bases line up with TRBD2. The CDR3 loop spans 19 amino acids. After removal of 3 bases from V and 2 bases from J, the junction contained 16 bases not matched to a gene. Germline V CDR1 and CDR2: SGDLS, YYNGEE. CDR3 nucleotide sequence: TGTGCCAGCAGCGGAACCCTAAAGGCTAGCGGGGAGCACACAGATACGCAGTATTTT. Amino acid sequence: CASSGTLKASGEHTDTQYF. Full variable domain (remainder filled in from reference TRBV9 and TRBJ2-3): DSGVTQTPKHLITATGQRVTLRCSPRSGDLSVYWYQQSLDQGLQFLIQYYNGEERAKGNILERFSAQQFPDLHSELNLSSLELGDSALYFCASSGTLKASGEHTDTQYFGPGTRLTVL.

This clone was counted between two and nine times. The same CDR3 arises from other DNA sequences in this sample as well. The chain links TRBV4-1 to TRBJ1-3, with TRBD1 matching 8 bases. The CDR3 loop spans 15 amino acids. The junction had 5 bases not matched to a gene; V was cut back by 3 bases and J by 4 bases. CDR1 is MGHRA and CDR2 is YSYEKL in the germline V gene. As DNA, the CDR3 is TGCGCCAGCAGCCAGGACAGGGTCTCCGGAAACACCATATATTTT. It is translated as CASSQDRVSGNTIYF.

This chain uses TRBV10-3 with TRBJ2-1, with TRBD2 matching over 10 bases. This CDR3 spans 17 amino acids. Per germline, CDR1 ENHRY and CDR2 SYGVKD. V lost 4 bases and J lost 9; bases outside the gene matches: 15. The CDR3 nucleotides are TGTGCCATCAGTGGGTCTTTTTGGCTAGCGGGAGTCACTGAGCAGTTCTTC. Translating gives CAISGSFWLAGVTEQFF.

This clone was detected once. The J gene is TRBJ1-1, the V gene TRBV7-9; 7 bases map to TRBD1. Trimming at V came to 1 base and at J to 4 bases, leaving 6 bases not matched to a gene. Germline CDR1 SEHNR, CDR2 FQNEAQ (reference sequence). The CDR3 runs to 15 residues. Here the CDR3 reads CASSLGRGLVTEAFF. Written as DNA, the CDR3 is TGTGCCAGCAGCTTAGGAAGGGGGCTGGTCACTGAAGCTTTCTTT.

The chain employs TRBV5-6 and TRBJ2-7, with D perhaps matching TRBD1 (5 bases). This CDR3 is 16 amino acids long. Trimming stripped 3 bases from V and 1 base from J, with 17 bases between. The germline V gene encodes CDR1 SGHDT and CDR2 YYEEEE. The CDR3 loop is CASSSPSTGFSYEQYF. The CDR3 DNA follows: TGTGCCAGCAGCTCCCCCTCTACAGGTTTTTCCTACGAGCAGTACTTC.

Points on this clone: The same CDR3 also results from other DNA sequences found in this sample. This rearrangement joins TRBV7-8 to TRBJ2-5; no clear D. The CDR3 is made up of 13 amino acids. The V and J ends lost 3 bases and 5 bases respectively, with 10 bases between them. Germline CDR1 SGHVS, CDR2 FQNEAQ. CDR3 nucleotides: TGTGCCAGCAGCTTGGACCGAGAGGAGACCCAGTACTTC. Amino acids: CASSLDREETQYF. Supplemented by reference TRBV7-8 and TRBJ2-5, the full variable domain reads GAGVSQSPRYKVAKRGQDVALRCDPISGHVSLFWYQQALGQGPEFLTYFQNEAQLDKSGLPSDRFFAERPEGSVSTLKIQRTQQEDSAVYLCASSLDREETQYFGPGTRLLVL.

J is TRBJ2-7 and V is TRBV6-5; 7 bases fit TRBD1. Germline values: CDR1 MNHEY, CDR2 SVGAGI. This CDR3 is built from 16 residues. V was clipped by 0 bases and J by 3 bases; unmatched bases: 8. The CDR3 here is CASSYSTGQRNYEQYF. The DNA of the CDR3 is TGTGCCAGCAGTTACTCGACGGGACAGAGAAACTACGAGCAGTACTTC.

V usage is TRBV6-5 and J usage is TRBJ1-5; no definite D call. Germline CDR1 reads MNHEY; CDR2 reads SVGAGI. Trimming pared 6 bases from V and 7 bases from J, leaving 13 bases between. The CDR3 sequence is 13 residues long. CDR3 nucleotide sequence: TGTGCCAGCAGCTCTGGGTGGCAACAGCCCCAGCATTTT. This translates into CASSSGWQQPQHF.

The chain recombines TRBV4-1 with TRBJ2-1; 13 positions match TRBD2. The V gene end was trimmed by 3 bases and the J gene end by 4 bases; junction bases not matched to a gene: 3. Germline CDR1 MGHRA, CDR2 YSYEKL. The CDR3 has 16 residues. The CDR3 loop reads CASSHPGLAGYNEQFF. The CDR3 DNA reads TGCGCCAGCAGCCATCCGGGACTAGCGGGGTACAATGAGCAGTTCTTC.

CDR3 sequence (DNA): TGCGCCAGCAGTGAAGCCGCGGGGGGCCCATACAATGAGCAGTTCTTC. Translated, it gives CASSEAAGGPYNEQFF. The rearrangement joins TRBV10-1 to TRBJ2-1; 8 bases align to TRBD2. Trimming cost V 3 bases and J 4 bases; bases outside gene matches: 8. CDR1 and CDR2 (germline): WNHNN, SYGVQD (reference sequence). The CDR3 has 16 residues.

The rearrangement uses TRBV11-2 and TRBJ2-5; the D gene is possibly TRBD1 (5 bases). V gave up 1 base and J gave up 2 bases, with 23 bases separating them. CDR1 is SGHAT, CDR2 FQNNGV, per germline. This CDR3 region has 19 residues. CDR3 sequence: CASSLGSVSGRAVQETQYF. The DNA of the CDR3 is TGTGCCAGCAGCTTAGGGTCAGTCTCCGGCAGGGCTGTTCAAGAGACCCAGTACTTC.

The gene calls are TRBV7-9 and TRBJ2-2; possibly TRBD2 for D (7 bases). The CDR3 sequence is 16 residues long. Trimming pared 1 base from V and 4 bases from J, leaving 13 bases between. Per the germline V gene, CDR1 is SEHNR and CDR2 is FQNEAQ (reference sequence). The CDR3: CASSLVGGQATGELFF. The CDR3 nucleotides read TGTGCCAGCAGCTTAGTGGGGGGGCAAGCCACCGGGGAGCTGTTTTTT.

CDR3: CASSLTVAGFGNEQFF. The CDR3 nucleotides are TGTGCCAGCAGTTTAACGGTAGCGGGGTTTGGAAATGAGCAGTTCTTC. The gene calls are TRBV27 and TRBJ2-1, with TRBD2 matching over 8 bases. Germline CDR1 is MNHEY and CDR2 is SMNVEV (reference sequence). Trimming at V came to 2 bases and at J to 7 bases, leaving 10 bases not matched to a gene. The CDR3 runs 16 residues.

The chain employs TRBV28 and TRBJ2-5; no reliable D call. The CDR3 loop spans 12 amino acids. V lost 2 bases to trimming and J lost 6 bases, with 7 bases between them. CDR1 is MDHEN and CDR2 is SYDVKM in the germline V gene. The CDR3 loop reads CASSLTGQTQYF. CDR3 DNA sequence: TGTGCCAGCAGTTTAACGGGCCAGACCCAGTACTTC.

Concerning this clone: Additional DNA sequences in this sample encode the identical CDR3. The chain employs TRBV27 and TRBJ2-3; D may match TRBD1 or TRBD2 (5 bases each). V lost 2 bases and J lost 1, with 7 bases in between. The CDR3 runs 14 residues. Germline loops: CDR1 MNHEY, CDR2 SMNVEV (reference sequence). The CDR3 DNA is TGTGCCAGCAGTTTACGAGGGGGCACAGATACGCAGTATTTT. The encoded protein is CASSLRGGTDTQYF.

Of note for this clone: The same CDR3 also results from other DNA sequences found in this sample. The rearrangement links TRBV10-3 to TRBJ2-7, with a weak D call TRBD2 (7 bases). Germline CDR1 ENHRY, CDR2 SYGVKD. V was clipped by 6 bases and J by 0 bases, with 9 bases between them. CDR3 length: 13 amino acids. CDR3 amino acids: CAISGGPSYEQYF. DNA for the CDR3: TGTGCCATCAGCGGGGGGCCCTCCTACGAGCAGTACTTC.

The table lists this clone with a few counts. V gene TRBV11-1 combines with J gene TRBJ1-4; the match to TRBD1 covers 7 bases. V was clipped by 5 bases and J by 0 bases; unmatched bases: 12. Germline V gene sequence: CDR1 SGHAT, CDR2 FQDESV (reference sequence). CDR3 length: 18 amino acids. The CDR3 spells CASSPGGTEGATNEKLFF. The DNA for the CDR3 is TGTGCCAGCAGCCCGGGAGGGACAGAAGGTGCAACTAATGAAAAACTGTTTTTT.

Only one count was recorded for this clone. The gene calls are TRBV5-4 and TRBJ2-1; 11 bases line up with TRBD2. After removal of 2 bases from V and 5 bases from J, the junction contained 3 bases not matched to a gene. This CDR3 has 15 residues. Germline V gene lookup returns CDR1 SGHNT and CDR2 YYREEE (reference sequence). This CDR3 is CASSFGTSGDNEQFF. The CDR3 region has the DNA TGTGCCAGCAGCTTCGGGACTAGCGGAGACAATGAGCAGTTCTTC.